Sequencing of this T cell receptor (beta chain) was carried out in a study of shared clonotypes between healthy human individuals. As for this clone: What it binds is unknown.

Germline V gives CDR1 LNHNV, CDR2 YYDKDF (reference sequence). V lost 3 bases to trimming and J lost 1 base; unmatched junction nucleotides: 3. The CDR3 is made up of 15 amino acids. This was a deep-level run. Sequencing was performed with immunoSEQ multiplex PCR; in TCRdb, only in-frame clones are kept and a portion is missing. The table shows 2 million to 3 million clones, with approximately 93% occurring only once. Donors, healthy HIV-negative adults, lacked recent acute infections or vaccinations. Study results and caveats: All-four-donor shared clonotypes had higher generation probabilities than non-shared clonotypes did.

The sequenced sample consisted of naive CD4+ T cells from PBMCs. Regarding subset: CD45RA+ positively selected. The receptor's source is a man between 18 and 35 years old in good health. Some clones in this sample may be carry-over from other donors' samples. V gene TRBV15 combines with J gene TRBJ2-7, with 10 bases aligning to TRBD1. The chain's CDR3 is CATSRRTGGSYEQYF. The CDR3 nucleotides read TGTGCCACCAGCAGGCGGACAGGGGGGTCCTACGAGCAGTACTTC.